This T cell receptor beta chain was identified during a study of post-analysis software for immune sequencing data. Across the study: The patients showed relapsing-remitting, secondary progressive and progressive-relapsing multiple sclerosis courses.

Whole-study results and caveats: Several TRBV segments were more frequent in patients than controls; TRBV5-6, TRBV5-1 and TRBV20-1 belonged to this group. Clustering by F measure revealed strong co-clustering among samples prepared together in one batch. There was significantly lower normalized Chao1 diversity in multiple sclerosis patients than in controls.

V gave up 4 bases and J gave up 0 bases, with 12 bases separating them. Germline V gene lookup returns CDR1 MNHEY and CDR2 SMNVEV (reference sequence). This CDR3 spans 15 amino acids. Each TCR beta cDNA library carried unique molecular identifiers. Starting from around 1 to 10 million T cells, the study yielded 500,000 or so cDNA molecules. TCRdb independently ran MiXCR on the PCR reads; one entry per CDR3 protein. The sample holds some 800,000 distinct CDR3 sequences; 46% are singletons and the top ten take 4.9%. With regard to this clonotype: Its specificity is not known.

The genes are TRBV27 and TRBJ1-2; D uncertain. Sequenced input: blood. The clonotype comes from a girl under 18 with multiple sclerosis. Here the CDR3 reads CASSSPISSNYGYTF. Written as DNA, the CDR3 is TGTGCCAGCAGTTCCCCGATAAGCTCTAACTATGGCTACACCTTC.